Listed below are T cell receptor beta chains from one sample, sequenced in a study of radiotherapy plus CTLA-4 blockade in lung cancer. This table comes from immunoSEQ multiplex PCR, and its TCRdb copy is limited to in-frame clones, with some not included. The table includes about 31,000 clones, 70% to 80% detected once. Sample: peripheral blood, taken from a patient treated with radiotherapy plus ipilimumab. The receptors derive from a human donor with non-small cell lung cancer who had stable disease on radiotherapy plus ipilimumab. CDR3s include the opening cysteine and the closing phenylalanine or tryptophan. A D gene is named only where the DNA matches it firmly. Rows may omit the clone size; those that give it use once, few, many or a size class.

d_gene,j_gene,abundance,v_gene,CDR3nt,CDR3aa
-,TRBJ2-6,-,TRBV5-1,TGCGCCAGCAGCTTGGATGGCCAGTCTGGGGCCAACGTCCTGACTTTC,CASSLDGQSGANVLTF
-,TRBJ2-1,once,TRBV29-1,TGCAGCGTTGGACATCCCTCGGAGCAGTTCTTC,CSVGHPSEQFF
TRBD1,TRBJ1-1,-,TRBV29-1,TGCAGCCCCGAGCCCCACCACACAGGGGGCACTGAAGCTTTCTTT,CSPEPHHTGGTEAFF
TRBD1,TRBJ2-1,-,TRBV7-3,TGTGCCAGCAGCTCTGGACAGGGGGCGTCCAATGAGCAGTTCTTC,CASSSGQGASNEQFF
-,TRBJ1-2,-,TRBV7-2,TGTGCCAGCAGCCCGCTCGGGCAGAACTATGGCTACACCTTC,CASSPLGQNYGYTF
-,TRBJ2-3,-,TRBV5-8,TGTGCCAGCAGCTCAACGGCACAGGGTCCGCAGTATTTT,CASSSTAQGPQYF
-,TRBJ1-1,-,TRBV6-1,TGTGCCAGCAGTGAAGAACCCCTCAGGGTCCCAAACACTGAAGCTTTCTTT,CASSEEPLRVPNTEAFF
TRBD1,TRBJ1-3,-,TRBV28,TGTGCCAGCAGTGGAGGACAGGGTTTCACCATATATTTT,CASSGGQGFTIYF
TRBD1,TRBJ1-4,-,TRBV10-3,TGTGCCATCAGTCGGACAGGGGGTGGGGATGAAAAACTGTTTTTT,CAISRTGGGDEKLFF
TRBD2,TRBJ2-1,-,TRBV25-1,TGTGCCAGCACCCCCACTAGCGGGGGGGCCGTCCGCTACAATGAGCAGTTCTTC,CASTPTSGGAVRYNEQFF
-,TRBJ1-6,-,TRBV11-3,TGTGCCAGCAGCTTAGTGGATGAGGCAGCGCAGATTCCATCACCCCTCCACTTT,CASSLVDEAAQIPSPLHF
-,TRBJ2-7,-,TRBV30,TGTGCCTGGAGTCCCGGACTGCTCTCCTACGAGCAGTACTTC,CAWSPGLLSYEQYF
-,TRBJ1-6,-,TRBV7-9,TGTGCCAGCAGCTTAGGAGGGTTACAGTCACCCCTCCACTTT,CASSLGGLQSPLHF
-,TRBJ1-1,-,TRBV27,TGTGCCAGCAGTTTGGGCAGATTGAACACTGAAGCTTTCTTT,CASSLGRLNTEAFF
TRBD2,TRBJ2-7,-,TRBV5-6,TGTGCCAGCAGCTTGGGACCGCGGAGCGGGAGCTCCTACGAGCAGTACTTC,CASSLGPRSGSSYEQYF
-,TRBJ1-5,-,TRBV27,TGTGCCAGCAGTAGGCGCCCAGGGATGGGACAGCCCCAGCATTTT,CASSRRPGMGQPQHF
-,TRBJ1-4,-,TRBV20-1,TGCAGTCCGGATCAAGAAAAACTGTTTTTT,CSPDQEKLFF
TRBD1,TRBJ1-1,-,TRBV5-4,TGTGCCAGCAGGCCAGATCTCCTGACAGGGGGCTTCACTGAAGCTTTCTTT,CASRPDLLTGGFTEAFF
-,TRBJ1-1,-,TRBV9,TGTGCCAGCAGCGTCGACCCTCTCACTGAAGCTTTCTTT,CASSVDPLTEAFF
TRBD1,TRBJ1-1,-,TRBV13,TGTGCCAGCAGCGAGAGCAGGGGGCGAGGGAACACTGAAGCTTTCTTT,CASSESRGRGNTEAFF
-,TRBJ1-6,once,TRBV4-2,TGTGCCAGCAGCCTCCCTGCACTTAATTCACCCCTCCACTTT,CASSLPALNSPLHF
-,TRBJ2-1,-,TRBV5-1,TGCGCCAGCAGCTTGGGTACAGTGGTGCAGTTCTTC,CASSLGTVVQFF
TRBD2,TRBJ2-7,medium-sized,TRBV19,TGTGCCAGTAGTATACTAGCGGGGAACTACGAGCAGTACTTC,CASSILAGNYEQYF
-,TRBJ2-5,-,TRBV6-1,TGTGCCAGCAGTGAAGCGCCCGCAGCCGGAGAGACCCAGTACTTC,CASSEAPAAGETQYF
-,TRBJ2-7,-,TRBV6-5,TGTGCCAGCAGATCCGAGCAGTACTTC,CASRSEQYF